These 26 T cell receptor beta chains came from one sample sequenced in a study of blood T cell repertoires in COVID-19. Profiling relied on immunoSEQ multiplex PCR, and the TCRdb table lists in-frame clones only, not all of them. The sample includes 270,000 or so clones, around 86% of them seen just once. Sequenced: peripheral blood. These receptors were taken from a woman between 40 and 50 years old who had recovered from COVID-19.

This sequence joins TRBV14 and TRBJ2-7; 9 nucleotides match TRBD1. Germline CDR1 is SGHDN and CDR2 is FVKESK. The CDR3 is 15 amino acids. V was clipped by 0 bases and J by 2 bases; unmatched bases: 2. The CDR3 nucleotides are TGTGCCAGCAGCCAAGAGGGGACAGGGCCCTACGAGCAGTACTTC. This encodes CASSQEGTGPYEQYF.

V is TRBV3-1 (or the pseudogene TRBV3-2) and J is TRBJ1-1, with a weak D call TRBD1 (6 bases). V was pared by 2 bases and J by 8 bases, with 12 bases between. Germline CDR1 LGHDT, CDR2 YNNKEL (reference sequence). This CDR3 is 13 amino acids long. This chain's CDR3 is CASSQRWGQEAFF. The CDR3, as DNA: TGTGCCAGCAGCCAAAGGTGGGGGCAGGAAGCTTTCTTT.

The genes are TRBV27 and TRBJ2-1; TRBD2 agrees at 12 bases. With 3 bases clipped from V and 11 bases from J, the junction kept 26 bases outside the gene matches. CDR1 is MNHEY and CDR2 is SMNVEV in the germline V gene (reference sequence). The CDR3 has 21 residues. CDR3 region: CASSFTKTSGRQLQWGNKQFF. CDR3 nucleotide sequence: TGTGCCAGCAGTTTTACCAAGACTAGCGGGAGACAATTACAATGGGGGAATAAGCAGTTCTTC.

Here the CDR3 DNA reads TGTGCCAGCGCCGCCCCGACAGGAGATTATGAAAAACTGTTTTTT. Protein sequence: CASAAPTGDYEKLFF. The chain uses TRBV28 and TRBJ1-4, with D possibly TRBD1 on 6 matching bases. This CDR3 has 15 amino acids. Germline lookup yields CDR1 MDHEN and CDR2 SYDVKM. V dropped 8 bases and J dropped 6 bases, with 19 bases sitting between them.

CDR3 DNA sequence: TGTGCCAGCAGCTTAGTCGGACAGACCGGGGAGCTGTTTTTT. Translation gives CASSLVGQTGELFF. V usage is TRBV7-2 and J usage is TRBJ2-2; TRBD1 might be the D (6 bases). The V end was cut by 1 base, the J end by 5 bases, with 8 bases between. Germline V gene sequence: CDR1 SGHTA, CDR2 FQGNSA. The CDR3 extends over 14 amino acids.

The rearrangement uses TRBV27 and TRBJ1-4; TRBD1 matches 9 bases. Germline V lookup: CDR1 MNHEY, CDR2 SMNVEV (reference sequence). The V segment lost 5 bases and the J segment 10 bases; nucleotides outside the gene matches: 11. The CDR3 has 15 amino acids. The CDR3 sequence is CASSAGPGQGSKLFF. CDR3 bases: TGTGCCAGCAGTGCAGGGCCGGGACAGGGTTCAAAACTGTTTTTT.

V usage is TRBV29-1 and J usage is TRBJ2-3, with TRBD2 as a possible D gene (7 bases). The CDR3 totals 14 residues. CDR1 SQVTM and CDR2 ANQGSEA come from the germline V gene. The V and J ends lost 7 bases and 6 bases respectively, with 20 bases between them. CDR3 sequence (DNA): TGCAGCGCCGGGGGGCAGGGGTCCTTCGATACGCAGTATTTT. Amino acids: CSAGGQGSFDTQYF.

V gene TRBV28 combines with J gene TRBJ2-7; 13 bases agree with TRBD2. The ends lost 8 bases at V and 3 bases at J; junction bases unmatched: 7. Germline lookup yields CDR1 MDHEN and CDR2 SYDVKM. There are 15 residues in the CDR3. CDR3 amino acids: CASQVGTSGIYEQYF. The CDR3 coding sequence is TGTGCCAGCCAAGTCGGGACTAGCGGGATCTACGAGCAGTACTTC. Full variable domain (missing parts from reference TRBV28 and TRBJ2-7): DVKVTQSSRYLVKRTGEKVFLECVQDMDHENMFWYRQDPGLGLRLIYFSYDVKMKEKGDIPEGYSVSREKKERFSLILESASTNQTSMYLCASQVGTSGIYEQYFGPGTRLTVT.

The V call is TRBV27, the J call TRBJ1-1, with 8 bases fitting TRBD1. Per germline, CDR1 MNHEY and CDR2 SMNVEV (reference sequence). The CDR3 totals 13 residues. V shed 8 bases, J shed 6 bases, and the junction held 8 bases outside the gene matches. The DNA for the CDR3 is TGTGCCAGCGGGTTATACAGGGGGTCTGAAGCTTTCTTT. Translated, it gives CASGLYRGSEAFF.

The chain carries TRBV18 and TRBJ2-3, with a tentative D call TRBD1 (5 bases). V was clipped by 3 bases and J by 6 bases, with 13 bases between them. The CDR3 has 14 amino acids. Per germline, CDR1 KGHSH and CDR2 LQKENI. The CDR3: CASSPPIGADTQYF. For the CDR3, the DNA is TGTGCCAGCTCACCGCCTATAGGGGCGGATACGCAGTATTTT.

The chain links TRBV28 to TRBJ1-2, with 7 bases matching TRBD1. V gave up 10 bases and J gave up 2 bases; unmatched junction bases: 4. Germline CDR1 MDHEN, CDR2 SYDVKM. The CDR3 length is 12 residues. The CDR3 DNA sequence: TGTGCCACCGAGGGACAGAACTATGGCTACACCTTC. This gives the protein CATEGQNYGYTF.

The CDR3 DNA follows: TGTGCCAGCAAACTAGCGGGGCCGAACACCGGGGAGCTGTTTTTT. Residues: CASKLAGPNTGELFF. The chain links TRBV28 to TRBJ2-2, with 10 positions matching TRBD2. The CDR3 loop spans 15 amino acids. V lost 7 bases, J lost 0 bases, and 2 bases stayed unmatched. Germline V CDR1 and CDR2: MDHEN, SYDVKM. Using reference TRBV28 and TRBJ2-2 for the parts outside the CDR3, the full variable domain is DVKVTQSSRYLVKRTGEKVFLECVQDMDHENMFWYRQDPGLGLRLIYFSYDVKMKEKGDIPEGYSVSREKKERFSLILESASTNQTSMYLCASKLAGPNTGELFFGEGSRLTVL.

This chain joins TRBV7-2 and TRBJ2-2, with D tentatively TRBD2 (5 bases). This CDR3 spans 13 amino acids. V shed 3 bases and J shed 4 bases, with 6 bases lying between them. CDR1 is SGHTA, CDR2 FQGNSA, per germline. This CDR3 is CASSFTSTGELFF. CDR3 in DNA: TGTGCCAGCAGCTTCACTAGCACCGGGGAGCTGTTTTTT.

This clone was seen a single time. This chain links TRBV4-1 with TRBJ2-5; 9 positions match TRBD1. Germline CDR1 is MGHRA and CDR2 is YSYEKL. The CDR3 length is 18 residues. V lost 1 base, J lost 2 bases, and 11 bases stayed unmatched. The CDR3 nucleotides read TGCGCCAGCAGCCAAGGCCCACTGGGACAGGGTCAGCAAGAGACCCAGTACTTC. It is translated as CASSQGPLGQGQQETQYF.

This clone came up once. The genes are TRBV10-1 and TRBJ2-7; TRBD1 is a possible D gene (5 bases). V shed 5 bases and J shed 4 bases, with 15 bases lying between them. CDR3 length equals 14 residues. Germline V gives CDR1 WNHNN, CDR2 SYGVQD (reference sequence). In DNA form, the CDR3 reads TGCGCCAGCAGTCGGATGTCCAGGGAATACGAGCAGTACTTC. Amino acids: CASSRMSREYEQYF.

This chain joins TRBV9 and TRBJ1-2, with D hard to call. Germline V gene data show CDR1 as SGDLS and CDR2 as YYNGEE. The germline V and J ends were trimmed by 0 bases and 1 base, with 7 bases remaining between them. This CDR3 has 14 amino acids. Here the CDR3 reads CASSVGGVNYGYTF. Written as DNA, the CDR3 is TGTGCCAGCAGCGTAGGAGGCGTTAACTATGGCTACACCTTC. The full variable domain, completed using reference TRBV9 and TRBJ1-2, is DSGVTQTPKHLITATGQRVTLRCSPRSGDLSVYWYQQSLDQGLQFLIQYYNGEERAKGNILERFSAQQFPDLHSELNLSSLELGDSALYFCASSVGGVNYGYTFGSGTRLTVV.

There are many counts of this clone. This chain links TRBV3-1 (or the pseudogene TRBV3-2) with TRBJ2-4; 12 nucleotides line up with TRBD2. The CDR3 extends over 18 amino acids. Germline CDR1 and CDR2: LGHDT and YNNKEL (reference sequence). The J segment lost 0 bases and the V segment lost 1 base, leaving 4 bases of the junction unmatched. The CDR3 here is CASSQGASGGVAKNIQYF. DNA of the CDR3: TGTGCCAGCAGCCAAGGGGCTAGCGGGGGGGTAGCCAAAAACATTCAGTACTTC.

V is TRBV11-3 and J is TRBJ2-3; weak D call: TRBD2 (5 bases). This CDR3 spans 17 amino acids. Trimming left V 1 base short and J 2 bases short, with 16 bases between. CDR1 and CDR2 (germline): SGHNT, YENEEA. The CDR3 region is CASSLGRLAGFTDTQYF. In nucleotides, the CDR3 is TGTGCCAGCAGCTTAGGAAGGTTGGCGGGTTTCACAGATACGCAGTATTTT.

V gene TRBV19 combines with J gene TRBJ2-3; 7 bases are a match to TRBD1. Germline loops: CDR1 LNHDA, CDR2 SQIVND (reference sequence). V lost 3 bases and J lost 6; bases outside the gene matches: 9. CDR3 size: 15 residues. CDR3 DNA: TGTGCCAGTAGTATCCGAGCAGGGGGATTGGATACGCAGTATTTT. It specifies CASSIRAGGLDTQYF. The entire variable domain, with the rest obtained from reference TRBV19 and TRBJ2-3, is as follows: DGGITQSPKYLFRKEGQNVTLSCEQNLNHDAMYWYRQDPGQGLRLIYYSQIVNDFQKGDIAEGYSVSREKKESFPLTVTSAQKNPTAFYLCASSIRAGGLDTQYFGPGTRLTVL.

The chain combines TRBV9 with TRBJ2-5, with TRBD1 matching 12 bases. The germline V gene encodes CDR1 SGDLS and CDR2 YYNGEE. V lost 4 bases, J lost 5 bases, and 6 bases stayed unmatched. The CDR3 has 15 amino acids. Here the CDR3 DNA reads TGTGCCAGCAGCCCGGGACAGGGGGCTGGGGAGACCCAGTACTTC. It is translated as CASSPGQGAGETQYF.

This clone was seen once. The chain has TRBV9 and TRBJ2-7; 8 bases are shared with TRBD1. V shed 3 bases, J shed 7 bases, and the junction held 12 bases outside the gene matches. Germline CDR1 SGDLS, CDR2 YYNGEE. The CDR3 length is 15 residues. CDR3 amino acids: CASSASPGGAGEQYF. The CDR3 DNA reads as TGTGCCAGCAGCGCTTCACCAGGGGGCGCGGGGGAGCAGTACTTC.

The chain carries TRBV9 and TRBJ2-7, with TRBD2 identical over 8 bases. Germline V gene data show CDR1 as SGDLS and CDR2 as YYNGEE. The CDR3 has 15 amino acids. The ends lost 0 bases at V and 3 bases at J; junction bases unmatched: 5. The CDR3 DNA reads TGTGCCAGCAGCGTAGGGGTAGCGGGACTCTACGAGCAGTACTTC. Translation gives CASSVGVAGLYEQYF.

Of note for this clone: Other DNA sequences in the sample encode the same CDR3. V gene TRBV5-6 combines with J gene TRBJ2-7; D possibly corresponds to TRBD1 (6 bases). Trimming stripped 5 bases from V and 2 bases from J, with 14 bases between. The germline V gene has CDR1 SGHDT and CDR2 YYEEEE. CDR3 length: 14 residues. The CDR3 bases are TGTGCCAGCAGTTTAGGGGGATCTACCTACGAGCAGTACTTC. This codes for CASSLGGSTYEQYF.

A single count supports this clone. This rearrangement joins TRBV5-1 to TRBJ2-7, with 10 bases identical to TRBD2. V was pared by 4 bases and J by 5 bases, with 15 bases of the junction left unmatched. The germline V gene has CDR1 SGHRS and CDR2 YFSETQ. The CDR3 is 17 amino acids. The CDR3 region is CASSPTALAGSSNEQYF. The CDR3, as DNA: TGCGCCAGCAGCCCTACCGCACTAGCGGGATCGTCCAACGAGCAGTACTTC.

This chain's CDR3 is CASTDRAEYGYTF. As DNA, the CDR3 is TGTGCCAGCACCGACAGGGCGGAATATGGCTACACCTTC. The chain couples TRBV6-5 to TRBJ1-2; 7 nucleotides align to TRBD1. The CDR3 contains 13 residues. Germline V lookup: CDR1 MNHEY, CDR2 SVGAGI. The trim removed 7 bases at V and 5 bases at J, leaving 7 bases unmatched.

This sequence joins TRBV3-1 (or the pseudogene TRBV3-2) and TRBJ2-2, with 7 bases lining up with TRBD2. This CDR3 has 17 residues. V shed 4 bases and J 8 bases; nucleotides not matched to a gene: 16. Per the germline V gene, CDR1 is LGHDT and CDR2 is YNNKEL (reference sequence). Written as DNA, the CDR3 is TGTGCCAGCAGCCCCCCTATTGGGAGGGCCGGTTTAGGGGAGCTGTTTTTT. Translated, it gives CASSPPIGRAGLGELFF.